Listed here are 11 T cell receptor beta chains from one sample, sequenced in a study of T cells after yellow fever vaccination. TCRdb recomputed calls from the 5' RACE reads with MiXCR, one row per CDR3 protein. The sample includes some 300,000 distinct CDR3 sequences, around 9.3% of them seen just once. The source material was CD4+ T cells sorted from PBMCs, sampled 5 days after the yellow fever booster vaccination. The receptors stem from a man younger than 30 who received the YFV17D yellow fever vaccine.

This chain uses TRBV2 with TRBJ1-6; D perhaps matches TRBD1 (5 bases). Trimming took 6 bases from V and 8 from J, leaving 11 bases between them. CDR3 length: 13 residues. From germline, CDR1 is SNHLY and CDR2 FYNNEI. The CDR3 spells CASRVGGYSPLHF. CDR3 sequence (DNA): TGTGCCAGCAGGGTGGGGGGTTATTCACCCCTCCACTTT.

In this sample, this clonotype turned up a few times. V is TRBV7-2 and J is TRBJ2-6; TRBD1 is a possible D gene (5 bases). With 3 bases removed from V and 2 bases from J, the gap between germline ends came to 8 bases. Germline loops: CDR1 SGHTA, CDR2 FQGNSA. The CDR3 has 15 residues. CDR3 protein: CASSFGRAGANVLTF. Written as DNA, the CDR3 is TGTGCCAGCAGCTTCGGCAGGGCTGGGGCCAACGTCCTGACTTTC.

This clonotype turned up a few times. The CDR3 reads CASSEGYRGSSPLHF. CDR3 in DNA: TGTGCCAGCAGTGAAGGTTATAGGGGAAGTTCACCCCTCCACTTT. V gene TRBV6-1 combines with J gene TRBJ1-6; possibly TRBD1 for D (5 bases). Trimming left V 1 base short and J 9 bases short, with 13 bases between. CDR3 length: 15 residues. Germline CDR1 reads MNHNS; CDR2 reads SASEGT.

This clonotype has a count of ten or more. The rearrangement links TRBV27 to TRBJ2-7; the match to TRBD1 covers 12 bases. CDR1 and CDR2 (germline): MNHEY, SMNVEV (reference sequence). The V gene end was trimmed by 6 bases and the J gene end by 12 bases; junction bases not matched to a gene: 9. CDR3 size: 13 residues. CDR3 residues: CASRGRDRGLLYV. The DNA for the CDR3 is TGTGCCAGCAGAGGCCGGGACAGGGGGCTTTTGTACGTC.

In this sample, this clonotype turned up a few times. This chain uses TRBV5-4 with TRBJ2-1; D not resolved. The CDR3 runs to 17 residues. Germline V gene lookup returns CDR1 SGHNT and CDR2 YYREEE (reference sequence). V lost 3 bases and J 1 base, leaving 17 bases between the germline ends. The CDR3: CASSSLLDSQSYNEQFF. In DNA, the CDR3 is TGTGCCAGCAGCTCCCTCCTTGACTCGCAGTCCTACAATGAGCAGTTCTTC.

This chain links TRBV5-6 with TRBJ2-3, with 9 bases fitting TRBD1. Trimming at V came to 4 bases and at J to 5 bases, leaving 11 bases not matched to a gene. Germline lookup yields CDR1 SGHDT and CDR2 YYEEEE. CDR3 length equals 16 residues. CDR3 protein: CASSRLLQGARDTQYF. Written as DNA, the CDR3 is TGTGCCAGCAGCCGCCTCCTACAGGGGGCTAGAGATACGCAGTATTTT.

This sequence joins TRBV4-3 and TRBJ2-1, with D possibly TRBD2 on 7 matching bases. This CDR3 is 15 amino acids long. Germline assignment: CDR1 LGHNA and CDR2 YSLEER. Trimming pared 4 bases from V and 10 bases from J, leaving 20 bases between. The CDR3 sequence: CASSPRWGGAWEQFF. CDR3 coding DNA: TGCGCCAGCAGCCCACGGTGGGGGGGGGCTTGGGAGCAGTTCTTC.

There are a few counts of this clonotype. The chain links TRBV20-1 to TRBJ1-2; D possibly corresponds to TRBD1 (6 bases). The CDR3 sequence is 13 residues long. The V end lost 5 bases, the J end lost 5 bases, and 15 bases lay between the germline ends. Germline V gene lookup returns CDR1 DFQATT and CDR2 SNEGSKA (reference sequence). CDR3 bases: TGCAGTGCTGCGACCGGGACACTGTATGGCTACACCTTC. Encoded protein: CSAATGTLYGYTF.

CDR3 DNA: TGTGCCAGCAGTTATTACGGGGGTGCTTTCTTT. Amino acids: CASSYYGGAFF. J is TRBJ1-1 and V is TRBV6-5; possibly TRBD1 for D (5 bases). The CDR3 extends over 11 amino acids. CDR1 is MNHEY, CDR2 SVGAGI, per germline. Trimming cost V 3 bases and J 11 bases, with 10 bases left between them.

This clonotype has just a few counts. Here the CDR3 reads CASSFDLFVAKNIQYF. CDR3 sequence (DNA): TGTGCCAGCAGCTTCGACCTCTTTGTCGCCAAAAACATTCAGTACTTC. The chain uses TRBV7-9 and TRBJ2-4; D call uncertain. The CDR3 runs to 16 residues. Germline V gene lookup returns CDR1 SEHNR and CDR2 FQNEAQ (reference sequence). Between the trimmed V and J ends, which lost 3 bases and 1 base, there was a span of 13 bases.

The chain uses TRBV20-1 and TRBJ1-5, with D perhaps TRBD1 (6 bases). Trimming pared 6 bases from V and 2 bases from J, leaving 14 bases between. Germline CDR1 reads DFQATT; CDR2 reads SNEGSKA (reference sequence). The CDR3 has 14 residues. CDR3 in amino acids: CSASLTGGNQPQHF. DNA for the CDR3: TGCAGTGCCAGTTTGACAGGCGGCAATCAGCCCCAGCATTTT.